This TCR beta chain was captured in a study of T cell changes during pregnancy in multiple sclerosis. The CDR3 runs to 14 residues. Germline CDR1 MRHNA, CDR2 SNTAGT. The germline V and J ends were trimmed by 2 bases and 4 bases, with 11 bases remaining between them. Clones were sequenced by immunoSEQ multiplex PCR, and TCRdb holds only the in-frame ones, with some missing. The sample lists about 36,000 clones, 92% occurring once. The chain joins TRBV6-4 to TRBJ1-1; D ambiguous. The specimen comprised CD4+ T cells from peripheral blood mononuclear cells, sampled after pregnancy. The sequence came from a female donor with multiple sclerosis, enrolled in a pregnancy study. The CDR3 coding sequence is TGTGCCAGCAGTGACGGCCGCACGGGCACTGAAGCTTTCTTT. As protein: CASSDGRTGTEAFF.